Listed here are 19 T cell receptor beta chains from one sample, sequenced in a study of cytomegalovirus exposure and HLA in healthy donors. Here immunoSEQ multiplex PCR was the method, and the copy in TCRdb shows in-frame clones only, minus some. The sample contains 73,000 or so clones, just under 95% of which appear only once. The sample consisted of PBMCs. These receptors originate from a woman between 18 and 29 years old in good health and CMV-seropositive.

V gene TRBV28 combines with J gene TRBJ2-1; 7 bases align to TRBD1. After removal of 4 bases from V and 4 bases from J, the junction contained 7 bases not matched to a gene. CDR1 and CDR2 (germline): MDHEN, SYDVKM. CDR3 length: 15 residues. The CDR3 DNA sequence: TGTGCCAGCAGTTCAGGGGGTAAGGGGTACAATGAGCAGTTCTTC. It specifies CASSSGGKGYNEQFF.

The gene calls are TRBV5-1 and TRBJ2-3; 11 bases map to TRBD2. Germline V gene sequence: CDR1 SGHRS, CDR2 YFSETQ. There are 16 residues in the CDR3. V shed 4 bases and J 0 bases; nucleotides not matched to a gene: 4. CDR3 residues: CASSLWTSGSTDTQYF. The CDR3 bases are TGCGCCAGCAGCCTTTGGACTAGCGGGAGCACAGATACGCAGTATTTT.

CDR3: CASSTNRDFVGEQYF. CDR3 nucleotide sequence: TGTGCCAGCAGTACGAACAGGGATTTCGTTGGCGAGCAGTACTTC. The V and J genes are TRBV6-6 and TRBJ2-7, with D tentatively TRBD1 (6 bases). The CDR3 sequence is 15 residues long. The ends were cut back, 5 bases at V and 6 bases at J, with 20 bases in the middle. Germline CDR1 reads MNHNY; CDR2 reads SVGAGI (reference sequence).

The chain recombines TRBV15 with TRBJ1-2, with a possible D match to TRBD1 (6 bases). Per germline, CDR1 LNHNV and CDR2 YYDKDF (reference sequence). Trimming took 1 base from V and 7 from J, leaving 13 bases between them. The CDR3 has 14 residues. The CDR3 is CATSRVRGAGGYTF. DNA for the CDR3: TGTGCCACCAGCAGAGTGCGGGGGGCGGGTGGCTACACCTTC.

V is TRBV6-7 and J is TRBJ1-1; TRBD1 is a possible D gene (5 bases). TRBV6-7 is designated an ORF whose function remains uncertain. V was shortened by 2 bases and J by 12 bases, with 13 bases between the two germline ends. This CDR3 contains 12 residues. The CDR3 protein is CASSYRTGGSFF. As DNA, the CDR3 is TGTGCCAGCAGTTACAGGACGGGGGGTTCTTTCTTT.

The chain employs TRBV4-1 and TRBJ1-1; 10 bases fit TRBD1. Germline V gene lookup returns CDR1 MGHRA and CDR2 YSYEKL. This CDR3 is built from 16 residues. The V gene end was trimmed by 2 bases and the J gene end by 3 bases; junction bases not matched to a gene: 6. The CDR3 here is CASSQLLGQGDTEAFF. The DNA for the CDR3 is TGCGCCAGCAGCCAACTCCTCGGACAGGGGGACACTGAAGCTTTCTTT.

V is TRBV10-2 and J is TRBJ2-2; 7 bases line up with TRBD1. The germline V gene encodes CDR1 WSHSY and CDR2 SAAADI. The CDR3 contains 15 residues. J was trimmed by 6 bases and V by 6 bases; bases with no gene match: 10. For the CDR3, the DNA is TGCGCCAGCAGCGATGGGACAGTGGGGGCCGGGGAGCTGTTTTTT. Amino acid sequence: CASSDGTVGAGELFF.

With regard to this clone: Germline is not matched at one junction end, which may reflect a read error. The CDR3 loop reads CASSLVPGGGAGGF. Written as DNA, the CDR3 is TGCGCCAGCAGCTTAGTTCCGGGCGGGGGGGCCGGTGGTTTT. J is TRBJ2-3 and V is TRBV5-1, with 9 positions matching TRBD2. This CDR3 contains 14 residues. Germline values: CDR1 SGHRS, CDR2 YFSETQ.

The rearrangement uses TRBV6-5 and TRBJ1-1; possible D gene TRBD1, 6 bases. Germline V gene sequence: CDR1 MNHEY, CDR2 SVGAGI. This CDR3 spans 15 amino acids. With 6 bases removed from V and 0 bases from J, the gap between germline ends came to 14 bases. Here the CDR3 DNA reads TGTGCCAGCAGATCGCCGGGACAAGTGAACACTGAAGCTTTCTTT. As protein: CASRSPGQVNTEAFF.

The chain uses TRBV27 and TRBJ1-2, with D possibly being TRBD1 (5 bases). The V and J ends lost 6 bases and 5 bases respectively, with 16 bases between them. Germline loops: CDR1 MNHEY, CDR2 SMNVEV (reference sequence). The CDR3 contains 14 residues. CDR3 protein: CASRGKGIQYGYTF. In DNA, the CDR3 is TGTGCCAGCAGGGGGAAGGGGATACAGTATGGCTACACCTTC.

The chain couples TRBV10-2 to TRBJ1-5; possible D gene TRBD1, 5 bases. Germline loops: CDR1 WSHSY, CDR2 SAAADI. The CDR3 sequence is 14 residues long. V was shortened by 2 bases and J by 3 bases, with 8 bases between the two germline ends. The CDR3 nucleotides are TGCGCCAGCAGTGAGGCGGGACCCAATCAGCCCCAGCATTTT. Its protein product is CASSEAGPNQPQHF.

The rearrangement uses TRBV6-5 and TRBJ2-7; D gene ambiguous. The ends were cut back, 6 bases at V and 0 bases at J, with 6 bases in the middle. The CDR3 extends over 12 amino acids. Germline loops: CDR1 MNHEY, CDR2 SVGAGI. The CDR3 loop is CASSSLSYEQYF. CDR3 coding DNA: TGTGCCAGCAGCTCCCTCTCCTACGAGCAGTACTTC.

This clone appeared a single time. The rearrangement joins TRBV14 to TRBJ1-1, with D unclear. The germline V gene encodes CDR1 SGHDN and CDR2 FVKESK. The CDR3 is 13 amino acids. V was pared by 3 bases and J by 4 bases, with 9 bases between. The chain's CDR3 is CASSHYAVTEAFF. The CDR3, as DNA: TGTGCCAGCAGCCACTATGCGGTCACTGAAGCTTTCTTT. Supplemented by reference TRBV14 and TRBJ1-1, the full variable domain reads EAGVTQFPSHSVIEKGQTVTLRCDPISGHDNLYWYRRVMGKEIKFLLHFVKESKQDESGMPNNRFLAERTGGTYSTLKVQPAELEDSGVYFCASSHYAVTEAFFGQGTRLTVV.

This rearrangement joins TRBV2 to TRBJ1-2, with 7 bases fitting TRBD1. J was trimmed by 3 bases and V by 10 bases; bases with no gene match: 8. Germline loops: CDR1 SNHLY, CDR2 FYNNEI. The CDR3 has 13 amino acids. CDR3 bases: TGTGCCACCACGGGACAGACCGACTATGGCTACACCTTC. Amino acids: CATTGQTDYGYTF.

This sequence joins TRBV5-1 and TRBJ1-1; D might be TRBD1 (5 bases). This CDR3 region has 14 residues. Looked up from germline, CDR1 is SGHRS and CDR2 is YFSETQ. Trimming shortened V by 3 bases and J by 3 bases, and 12 bases separated the two germline ends. The CDR3 region is CASSWAGGDTEAFF. Written as DNA, the CDR3 is TGCGCCAGCAGCTGGGCGGGGGGTGACACTGAAGCTTTCTTT.

This clone appeared a single time. The CDR3 DNA reads TGTGCCAGCAGGCCGTTCGGTCAGGGGCAGAATTCACCCCTCCACTTT. It codes for CASRPFGQGQNSPLHF. This chain uses TRBV7-8 with TRBJ1-6; a weak D match, TRBD1 (6 bases). Germline CDR1 and CDR2: SGHVS and FQNEAQ. V lost 6 bases, J lost 7 bases, and 19 bases lay in between. This CDR3 spans 16 amino acids. Complete variable domain (other parts from reference TRBV7-8 and TRBJ1-6): GAGVSQSPRYKVAKRGQDVALRCDPISGHVSLFWYQQALGQGPEFLTYFQNEAQLDKSGLPSDRFFAERPEGSVSTLKIQRTQQEDSAVYLCASRPFGQGQNSPLHFGNGTRLTVT.

The chain employs TRBV21-1 and TRBJ1-5; the table's D call of TRBD1 was not tested on the DNA. TRBV21-1 is annotated as a pseudogene. The CDR3 totals 18 residues. The DNA for the CDR3 is TGTGCCAGCAGCAAAGCTGTTCAGGGGATGAGTAGCAATCAGCCCCAGCATTTT. This translates into CASSKAVQGMSSNQPQHF.

This clone was found a few times. CDR3 coding DNA: TGTGCCAGTACTCACTTGGACAGGGATAATCAGCCCCAGCATTTT. Translation gives CASTHLDRDNQPQHF. The gene calls are TRBV19 and TRBJ1-5; TRBD1 aligns across 8 bases. Germline CDR1 is LNHDA and CDR2 is SQIVND (reference sequence). Germline trimming cut 7 bases from V and 4 bases from J; bases unmatched to any gene: 9. This CDR3 comprises 15 residues.

This chain uses TRBV6-1 with TRBJ1-6; TRBD1 might be the D (5 bases). V dropped 4 bases and J dropped 10 bases, with 14 bases sitting between them. Germline loops: CDR1 MNHNS, CDR2 SASEGT. The CDR3 runs 14 residues. In DNA form, the CDR3 reads TGTGCCAGCAGTGGACCGGTACGGGGGTCACCCCTCCACTTT. This translates into CASSGPVRGSPLHF.